This T cell receptor delta chain was obtained from a study of gamma-delta chains in newborns, infants, children. CDR1 is TSWWSYY, CDR2 QGS, per germline. There are 15 residues in the CDR3. Deletions cut 5 bases from V and 0 bases from J, with 13 bases between. TCRdb fed the reads to CATT. The sample has several thousand delta-chain clones, under 40% seen once. This clone is categorized as medium-sized. The sample was blood. V usage is TRDV1 and J usage is TRDJ1; D not resolved. This receptor was taken from a child who received the measles vaccine. In DNA, the CDR3 is TGTGCTCTTGGGAGATCTGACCTGTACACCGATAAACTCATCTTT. Amino acid sequence: CALGRSDLYTDKLIF.